This TCR beta chain was sequenced in a study of Graves' ophthalmopathy and Graves' hyperthyroidism. Amplification from RNA transcripts yielded the TCR beta CDR3 regions. RT-PCR in the first round used HTBI primers; a second-round multiplex PCR followed. TCRdb fed the multiplex PCR reads into MiXCR, producing one record per CDR3 protein. The sample holds 40,000 to 50,000 distinct CDR3 sequences, 50% seen once. Patients were excluded if they had other autoimmune diseases or uncontrolled infections, and likewise if pregnancy or lactation applied. As diagnostic evidence, clinical symptoms, serum thyroxine, TRAb, thyroid ultrasound and orbital computed tomography were relied upon. The sequence was collected from an adult man with Graves' ophthalmopathy. The sample was peripheral blood.

Here the CDR3 reads CSTGLAGVYNEQFF. The DNA for the CDR3 is TGCAGCACGGGACTAGCGGGGGTCTACAATGAGCAGTTCTTC. V and J are TRBV29-1 and TRBJ2-1, with 14 bases fitting TRBD2. This CDR3 spans 14 amino acids. Unmatched junction bases numbered 3, after V lost 8 bases and J lost 3 bases. Germline V gene sequence: CDR1 SQVTM, CDR2 ANQGSEA.